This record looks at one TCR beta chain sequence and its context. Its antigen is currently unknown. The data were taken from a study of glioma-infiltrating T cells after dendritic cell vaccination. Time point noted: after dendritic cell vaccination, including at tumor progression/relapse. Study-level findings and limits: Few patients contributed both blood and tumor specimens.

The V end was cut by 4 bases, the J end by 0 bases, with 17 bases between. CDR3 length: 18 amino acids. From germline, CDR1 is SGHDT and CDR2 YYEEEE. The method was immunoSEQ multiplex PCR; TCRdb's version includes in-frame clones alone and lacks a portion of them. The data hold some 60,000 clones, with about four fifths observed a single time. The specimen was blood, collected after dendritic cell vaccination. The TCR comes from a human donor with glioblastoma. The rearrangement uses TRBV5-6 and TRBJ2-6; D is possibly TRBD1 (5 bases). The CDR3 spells CASSPRQPVRSGANVLTF. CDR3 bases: TGTGCCAGCAGCCCCCGACAGCCAGTTCGCTCTGGGGCCAACGTCCTGACTTTC.